Sequencing of this TCR beta chain was carried out in a study of Graves' ophthalmopathy and Graves' hyperthyroidism. General observations from the study: Most expanded clonotypes from thyroid (those above 0.001 frequency) were also found in blood. For predicting ophthalmopathy progression, the model had nearly 71% sensitivity and under 85% specificity.

Clinical symptoms, serum thyroxine, TRAb, thyroid ultrasound and orbital computed tomography determined diagnosis. RNA transcripts served as template for amplifying TCR beta CDR3 sequences. HTBI-primed first-round RT-PCR preceded second-round multiplex PCR. TCRdb independently ran MiXCR on the multiplex PCR reads; one entry per CDR3 protein. The sample records roughly 1.1 million distinct CDR3 sequences, about 38% being singletons. CDR1 SQVTM and CDR2 ANQGSEA come from the germline V gene. V gave up 3 bases and J gave up 8 bases; unmatched junction bases: 7. The CDR3 sequence is 14 residues long. This clonotype has at least ten counts. Its antigen is unknown.

The chain uses TRBV29-1 and TRBJ1-4; 9 bases are a match to TRBD1. Sequencing was done on a sample of peripheral blood or thyroid tissue (not recorded which). The sequence was collected from an adult man with Graves' hyperthyroidism. The CDR3 DNA sequence: TGCAGCGTTGACAAGAGACAGGGGGAGGAAAAACTGTTTTTT. Translating gives CSVDKRQGEEKLFF.